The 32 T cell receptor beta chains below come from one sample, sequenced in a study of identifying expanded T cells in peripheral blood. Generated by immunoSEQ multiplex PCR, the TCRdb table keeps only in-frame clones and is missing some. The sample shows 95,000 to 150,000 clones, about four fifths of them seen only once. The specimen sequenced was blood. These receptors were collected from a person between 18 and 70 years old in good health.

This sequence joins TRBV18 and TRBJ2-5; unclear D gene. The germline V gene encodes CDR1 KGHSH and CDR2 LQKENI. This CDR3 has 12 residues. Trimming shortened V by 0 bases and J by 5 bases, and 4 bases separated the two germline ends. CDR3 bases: TGTGCCAGCTCACCACCGTCCGAGACCCAGTACTTC. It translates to CASSPPSETQYF. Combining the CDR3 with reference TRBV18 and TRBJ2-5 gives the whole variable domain NAGVMQNPRHLVRRRGQEARLRCSPMKGHSHVYWYRQLPEEGLKFMVYLQKENIIDESGMPKERFSAEFPKEGPSILRIQQVVRGDSAAYFCASSPPSETQYFGPGTRLLVL.

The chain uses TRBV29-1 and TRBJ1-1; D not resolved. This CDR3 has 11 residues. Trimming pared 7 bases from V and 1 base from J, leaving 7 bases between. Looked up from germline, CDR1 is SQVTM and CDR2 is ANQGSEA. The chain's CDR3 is CSAQTNTEAFF. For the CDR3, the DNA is TGCAGCGCGCAGACGAACACTGAAGCTTTCTTT.

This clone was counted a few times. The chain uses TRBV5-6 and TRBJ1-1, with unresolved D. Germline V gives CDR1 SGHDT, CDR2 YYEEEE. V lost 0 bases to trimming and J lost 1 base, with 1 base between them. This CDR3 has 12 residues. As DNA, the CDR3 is TGTGCCAGCAGCTTGGCGAACACTGAAGCTTTCTTT. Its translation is CASSLANTEAFF.

CDR3 DNA: TGTGCCAGCACCGAGGGGTATAGCAATCAGCCCCAGCATTTT. It is translated as CASTEGYSNQPQHF. This chain connects TRBV2 to TRBJ1-5, with D possibly being TRBD1 (5 bases). Between the trimmed V and J ends, which lost 7 bases and 0 bases, there was a span of 10 bases. CDR3 size: 14 residues. CDR1 is SNHLY and CDR2 is FYNNEI in the germline V gene.

The CDR3 sequence is CASSYRTAGIETQYF. CDR3 bases: TGTGCCAGCAGTTACCGTACAGCGGGGATAGAGACCCAGTACTTC. The chain employs TRBV6-5 and TRBJ2-5; 7 nucleotides line up with TRBD2. Germline loops: CDR1 MNHEY, CDR2 SVGAGI. Trimming cost V 2 bases and J 4 bases; bases outside gene matches: 7. The CDR3 loop spans 15 amino acids.

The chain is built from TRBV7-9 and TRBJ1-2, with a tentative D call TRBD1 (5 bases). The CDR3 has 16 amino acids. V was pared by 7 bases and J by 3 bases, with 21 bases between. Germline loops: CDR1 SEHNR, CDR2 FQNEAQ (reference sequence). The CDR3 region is CASNRLGGDVYYGYTF. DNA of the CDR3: TGTGCCAGCAACCGATTGGGGGGGGATGTGTACTATGGCTACACCTTC.

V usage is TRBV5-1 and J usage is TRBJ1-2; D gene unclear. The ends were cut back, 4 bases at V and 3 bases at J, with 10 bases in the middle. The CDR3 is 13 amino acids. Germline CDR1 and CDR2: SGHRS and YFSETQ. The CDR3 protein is CASSPNSYYGYTF. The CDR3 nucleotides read TGCGCCAGCAGCCCCAACAGCTACTATGGCTACACCTTC.

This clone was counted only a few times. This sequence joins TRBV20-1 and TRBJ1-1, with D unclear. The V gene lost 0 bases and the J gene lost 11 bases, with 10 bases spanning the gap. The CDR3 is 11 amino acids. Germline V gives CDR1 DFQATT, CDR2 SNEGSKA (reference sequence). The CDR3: CSARDLNVAFF. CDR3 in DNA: TGCAGTGCTAGAGATCTTAATGTCGCTTTCTTT.

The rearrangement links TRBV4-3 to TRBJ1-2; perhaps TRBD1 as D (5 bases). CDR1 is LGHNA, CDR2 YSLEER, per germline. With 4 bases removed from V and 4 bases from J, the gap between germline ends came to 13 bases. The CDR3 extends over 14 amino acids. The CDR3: CASSPTREAYGYTF. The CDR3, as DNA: TGCGCCAGCAGCCCAACCAGGGAGGCCTATGGCTACACCTTC.

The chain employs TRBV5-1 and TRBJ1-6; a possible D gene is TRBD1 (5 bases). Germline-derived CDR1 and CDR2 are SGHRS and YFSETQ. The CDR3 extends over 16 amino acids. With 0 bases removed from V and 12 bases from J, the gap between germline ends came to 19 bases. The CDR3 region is CASSLGTQGGLVPLHF. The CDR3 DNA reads TGCGCCAGCAGCTTGGGAACCCAGGGAGGATTGGTACCCCTCCACTTT.

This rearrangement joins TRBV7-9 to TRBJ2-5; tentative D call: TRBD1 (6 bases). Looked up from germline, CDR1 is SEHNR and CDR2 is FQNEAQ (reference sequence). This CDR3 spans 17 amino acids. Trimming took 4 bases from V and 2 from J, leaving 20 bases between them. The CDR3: CASSYTGFGAGQETQYF. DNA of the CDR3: TGTGCCAGCAGCTACACAGGGTTCGGGGCAGGGCAAGAGACCCAGTACTTC.

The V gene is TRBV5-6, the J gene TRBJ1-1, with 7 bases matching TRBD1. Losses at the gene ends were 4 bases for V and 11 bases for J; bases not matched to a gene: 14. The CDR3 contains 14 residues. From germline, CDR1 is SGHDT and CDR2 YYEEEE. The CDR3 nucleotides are TGTGCCAGCAGCGCCGCCGACAGGGTTTTGGAGGCTTTCTTT. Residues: CASSAADRVLEAFF. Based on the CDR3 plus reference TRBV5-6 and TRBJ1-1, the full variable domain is DAGVTQSPTHLIKTRGQQVTLRCSPKSGHDTVSWYQQALGQGPQFIFQYYEEEERQRGNFPDRFSGHQFPNYSSELNVNALLLGDSALYLCASSAADRVLEAFFGQGTRLTVV.

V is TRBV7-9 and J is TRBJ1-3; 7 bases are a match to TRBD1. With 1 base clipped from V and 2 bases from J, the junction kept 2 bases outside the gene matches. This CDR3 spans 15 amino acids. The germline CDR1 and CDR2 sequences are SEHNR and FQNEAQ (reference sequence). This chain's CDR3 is CASSLGTGAGNTIYF. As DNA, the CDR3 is TGTGCCAGCAGCTTAGGGACAGGAGCTGGAAACACCATATATTTT.

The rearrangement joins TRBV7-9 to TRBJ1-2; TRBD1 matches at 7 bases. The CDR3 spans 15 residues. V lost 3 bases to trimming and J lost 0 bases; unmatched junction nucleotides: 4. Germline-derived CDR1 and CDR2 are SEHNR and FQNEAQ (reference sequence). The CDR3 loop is CASSFRDSSNYGYTF. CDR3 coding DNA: TGTGCCAGCAGCTTTCGGGACAGTTCTAACTATGGCTACACCTTC.

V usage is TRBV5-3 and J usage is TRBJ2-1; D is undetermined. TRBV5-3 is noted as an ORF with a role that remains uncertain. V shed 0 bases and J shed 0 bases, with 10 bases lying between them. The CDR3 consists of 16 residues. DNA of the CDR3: TGTGCCAGAAGCTTGGCCCCACGCTGCTCCTACAATGAGCAGTTCTTC. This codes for CARSLAPRCSYNEQFF.

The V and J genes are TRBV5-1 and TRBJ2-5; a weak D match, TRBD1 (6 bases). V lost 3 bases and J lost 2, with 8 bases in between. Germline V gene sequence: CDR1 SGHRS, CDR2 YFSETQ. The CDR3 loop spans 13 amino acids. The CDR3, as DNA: TGCGCCAGCAGCTCCAGGGGACAAGAGACCCAGTACTTC. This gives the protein CASSSRGQETQYF.

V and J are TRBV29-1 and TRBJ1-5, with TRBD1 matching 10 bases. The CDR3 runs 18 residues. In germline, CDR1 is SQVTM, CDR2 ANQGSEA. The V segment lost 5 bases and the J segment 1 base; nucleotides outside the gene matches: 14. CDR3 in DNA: TGCAGCGTTCGAGGGGGACAGGGGACCCTAACGAGCAATCAGCCCCAGCATTTT. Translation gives CSVRGGQGTLTSNQPQHF.

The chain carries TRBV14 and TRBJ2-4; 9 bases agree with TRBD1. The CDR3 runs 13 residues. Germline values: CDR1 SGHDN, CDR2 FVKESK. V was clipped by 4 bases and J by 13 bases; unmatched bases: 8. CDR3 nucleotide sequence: TGTGCCAGCAGCCCGACGGACAGGGGCTTGCAGTACTTC. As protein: CASSPTDRGLQYF.

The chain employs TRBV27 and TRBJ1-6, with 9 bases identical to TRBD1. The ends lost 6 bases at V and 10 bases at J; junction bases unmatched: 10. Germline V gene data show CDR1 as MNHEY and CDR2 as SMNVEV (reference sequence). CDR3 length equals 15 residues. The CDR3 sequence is CASSWRTGALSPLHF. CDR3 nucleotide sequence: TGTGCCAGCAGCTGGAGGACAGGGGCTTTATCACCCCTCCACTTT.

The CDR3 coding sequence is TGCGCCAGCACTGGGGACCTCAATGAGCAGTTCTTC. Translated, it gives CASTGDLNEQFF. The genes are TRBV10-2 and TRBJ2-1, with D possibly being TRBD1 or TRBD2 (5 bases each). Germline V gene data show CDR1 as WSHSY and CDR2 as SAAADI. The CDR3 sequence is 12 residues long. V gave up 7 bases and J gave up 6 bases, with 10 bases separating them.

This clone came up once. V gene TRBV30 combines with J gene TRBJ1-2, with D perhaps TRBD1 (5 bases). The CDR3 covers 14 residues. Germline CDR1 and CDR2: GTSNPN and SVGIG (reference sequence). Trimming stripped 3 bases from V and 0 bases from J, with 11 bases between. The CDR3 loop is CAWSVGTTNYGYTF. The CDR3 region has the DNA TGTGCCTGGAGCGTAGGGACTACTAACTATGGCTACACCTTC.

DNA for the CDR3: TGCGCCAGCAGCCAAGGGACATCCCACTATGGCTACACCTTC. Translating it yields CASSQGTSHYGYTF. This sequence joins TRBV4-3 and TRBJ1-2, with TRBD1 as a possible D gene (5 bases). The V end lost 1 base, the J end lost 3 bases, and 9 bases lay between the germline ends. This CDR3 has 14 residues. CDR1 is LGHNA and CDR2 is YSLEER in the germline V gene.

The CDR3 sequence: CASSASGNNSPLHF. DNA of the CDR3: TGTGCCAGCAGTGCCTCAGGGAATAATTCACCCCTCCACTTT. The V and J genes are TRBV2 and TRBJ1-6; possibly TRBD1 for D (5 bases). CDR3 length equals 14 residues. CDR1 is SNHLY, CDR2 FYNNEI, per germline. V lost 4 bases and J lost 5, with 9 bases in between.

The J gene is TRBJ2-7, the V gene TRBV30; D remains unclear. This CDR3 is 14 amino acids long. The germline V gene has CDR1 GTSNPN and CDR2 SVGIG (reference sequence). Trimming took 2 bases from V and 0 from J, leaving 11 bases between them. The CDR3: CAWSPTPSSYEQYF. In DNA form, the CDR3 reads TGTGCCTGGAGTCCTACACCAAGCTCCTACGAGCAGTACTTC.

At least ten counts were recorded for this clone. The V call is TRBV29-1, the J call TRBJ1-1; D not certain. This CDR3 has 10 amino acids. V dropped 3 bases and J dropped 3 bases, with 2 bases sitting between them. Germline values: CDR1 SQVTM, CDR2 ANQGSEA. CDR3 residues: CSVEYTEAFF. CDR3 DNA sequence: TGCAGCGTTGAGTACACTGAAGCTTTCTTT.

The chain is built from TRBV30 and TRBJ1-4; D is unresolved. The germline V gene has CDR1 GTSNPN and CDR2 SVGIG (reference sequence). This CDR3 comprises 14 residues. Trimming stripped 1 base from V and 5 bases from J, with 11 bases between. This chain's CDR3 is CAWSGTGSNEKLFF. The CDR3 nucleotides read TGTGCCTGGAGTGGGACGGGCTCGAATGAAAAACTGTTTTTT.

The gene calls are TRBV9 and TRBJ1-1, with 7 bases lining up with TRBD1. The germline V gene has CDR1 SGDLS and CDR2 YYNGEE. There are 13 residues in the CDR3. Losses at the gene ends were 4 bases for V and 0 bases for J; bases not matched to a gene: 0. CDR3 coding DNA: TGTGCCAGCAGCACAGGGGTGAACACTGAAGCTTTCTTT. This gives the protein CASSTGVNTEAFF.

CDR3 sequence (DNA): TGTGCCAGTAGTATAGGCTCGGGGGCTTCGGATACGCAGTATTTT. Encoded protein: CASSIGSGASDTQYF. The chain employs TRBV19 and TRBJ2-3; possibly TRBD1 or TRBD2 for D (6 bases each). Per the germline V gene, CDR1 is LNHDA and CDR2 is SQIVND (reference sequence). The CDR3 is 15 amino acids. The V gene lost 1 base and the J gene lost 6 bases, with 14 bases spanning the gap.

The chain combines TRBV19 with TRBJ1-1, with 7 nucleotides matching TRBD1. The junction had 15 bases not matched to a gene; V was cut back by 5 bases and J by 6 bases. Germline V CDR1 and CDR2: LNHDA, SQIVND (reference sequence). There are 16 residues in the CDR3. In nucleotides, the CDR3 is TGTGCCAGTAGTTCGCCGGGACAGCCGACGGGGGCTGAAGCTTTCTTT. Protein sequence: CASSSPGQPTGAEAFF.

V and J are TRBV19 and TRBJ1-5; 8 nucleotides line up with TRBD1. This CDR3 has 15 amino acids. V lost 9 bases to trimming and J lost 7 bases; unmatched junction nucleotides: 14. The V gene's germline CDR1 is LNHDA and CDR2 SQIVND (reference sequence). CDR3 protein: CASTFTGQGRQPQHF. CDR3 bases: TGTGCCAGCACCTTTACTGGACAGGGACGGCAGCCCCAGCATTTT.

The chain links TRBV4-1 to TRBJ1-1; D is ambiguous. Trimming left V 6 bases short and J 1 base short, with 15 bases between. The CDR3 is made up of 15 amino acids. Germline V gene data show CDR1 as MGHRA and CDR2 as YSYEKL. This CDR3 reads CASRNLGNKNTEAFF. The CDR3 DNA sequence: TGCGCCAGCAGGAACCTGGGGAACAAGAACACTGAAGCTTTCTTT.

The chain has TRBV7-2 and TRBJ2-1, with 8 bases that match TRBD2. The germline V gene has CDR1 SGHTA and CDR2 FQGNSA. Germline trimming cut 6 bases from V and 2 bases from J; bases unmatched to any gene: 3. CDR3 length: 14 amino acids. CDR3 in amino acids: CASSDSGAYNEQFF. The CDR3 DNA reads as TGTGCCAGCAGTGATAGCGGGGCCTACAATGAGCAGTTCTTC. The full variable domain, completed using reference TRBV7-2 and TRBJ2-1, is GAGVSQSPSNKVTEKGKDVELRCDPISGHTALYWYRQSLGQGLEFLIYFQGNSAPDKSGLPSDRFSAERTGGSVSTLTIQRTQQEDSAVYLCASSDSGAYNEQFFGPGTRLTVL.